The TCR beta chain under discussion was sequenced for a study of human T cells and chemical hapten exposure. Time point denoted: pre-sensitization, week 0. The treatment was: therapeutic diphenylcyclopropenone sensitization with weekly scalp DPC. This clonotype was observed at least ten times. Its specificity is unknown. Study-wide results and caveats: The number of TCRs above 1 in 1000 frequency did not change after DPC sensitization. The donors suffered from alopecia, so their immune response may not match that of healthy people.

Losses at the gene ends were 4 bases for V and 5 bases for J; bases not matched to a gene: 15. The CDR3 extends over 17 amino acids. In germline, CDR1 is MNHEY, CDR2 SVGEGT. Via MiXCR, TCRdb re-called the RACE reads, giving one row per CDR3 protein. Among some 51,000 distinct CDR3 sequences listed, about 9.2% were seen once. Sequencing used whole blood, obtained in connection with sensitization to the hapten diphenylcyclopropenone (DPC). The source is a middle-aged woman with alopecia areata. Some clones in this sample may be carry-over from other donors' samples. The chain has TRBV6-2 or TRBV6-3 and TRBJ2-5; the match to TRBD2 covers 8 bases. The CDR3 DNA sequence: TGTGCCAGCAGTTGGGATAGCGGGGACCCTACCCGGGAGACCCAGTACTTC. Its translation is CASSWDSGDPTRETQYF.